Each of the 8 T cell receptor beta chains below was sequenced from the same sample in a study of blood T cell repertoires in COVID-19. TCRdb's copy holds only in-frame clones and misses some; the assay was immunoSEQ multiplex PCR. The table records around 170,000 clones, roughly 87% of them present only once. Sequencing input: PBMCs or T cells enriched from blood (not recorded which). The receptor source for this set is a woman between 50 and 59 years old who had recovered from COVID-19.

This chain connects TRBV5-1 to TRBJ2-7; TRBD1 matches 8 bases. The V gene end was trimmed by 4 bases and the J gene end by 1 base; junction bases not matched to a gene: 7. CDR1 is SGHRS, CDR2 YFSETQ, per germline. The CDR3 has 15 amino acids. CDR3 coding DNA: TGCGCCAGCAGCCCCGCCTGGACAGGGTCCTACGAGCAGTACTTC. This sequence encodes CASSPAWTGSYEQYF.

The rearrangement uses TRBV24-1 and TRBJ1-1, with D unclear. CDR3 length equals 13 residues. The germline CDR1 and CDR2 sequences are KGHDR and SFDVKD. V was clipped by 5 bases and J by 1 base, with 7 bases between them. CDR3 protein: CATSAQRNTEAFF. The CDR3 nucleotides read TGTGCCACCAGTGCACAGAGGAACACTGAAGCTTTCTTT.

This chain uses TRBV30 with TRBJ1-3, with D tentatively TRBD1 (5 bases). The CDR3 spans 14 residues. Trimming took 1 base from V and 2 from J, leaving 9 bases between them. CDR1 and CDR2 (germline): GTSNPN, SVGIG (reference sequence). The CDR3 is CAWSGDSPGNTIYF. CDR3 bases: TGTGCCTGGAGTGGGGACTCACCTGGAAACACCATATATTTT.

This clone was detected once. This chain uses TRBV6-6 with TRBJ1-2; D gene unclear. Germline CDR1 is MNHNY and CDR2 is SVGAGI (reference sequence). The germline V and J ends were trimmed by 2 bases and 8 bases, with 12 bases remaining between them. This CDR3 region has 13 residues. CDR3 residues: CASSYGGIQGYTF. CDR3 coding DNA: TGTGCCAGCAGTTACGGAGGAATCCAAGGCTACACCTTC.

The CDR3 region is CASSLGQFYGYTF. The CDR3 DNA reads as TGTGCCAGCAGTTTAGGTCAGTTCTATGGCTACACCTTC. J is TRBJ1-2 and V is TRBV28; D is unresolved. V lost 2 bases to trimming and J lost 4 bases, with 8 bases between them. Germline CDR1 reads MDHEN; CDR2 reads SYDVKM. The CDR3 loop spans 13 amino acids.

This chain connects TRBV19 to TRBJ2-2; a weak D match, TRBD1 (5 bases). The germline V gene encodes CDR1 LNHDA and CDR2 SQIVND (reference sequence). The CDR3 is 16 amino acids. Deletions cut 3 bases from V and 7 bases from J, with 18 bases between. CDR3 amino acids: CASSISRPQGIGELFF. As DNA, the CDR3 is TGTGCCAGTAGTATTTCCCGGCCCCAGGGAATCGGGGAGCTGTTTTTT.

A single count supports this clone. The J gene is TRBJ1-4, the V gene TRBV21-1. TRBV21-1 is a pseudogene locus. This CDR3 has 17 residues. CDR3 bases: TGTGCCAGCAGCAAACGAGCAGGGAGGACAACTAATGAAAAACTGTTTTTT. Encoded protein: CASSKRAGRTTNEKLFF.

The chain's CDR3 is CASSHSLDRGPHSPFTF. CDR3 coding DNA: TGTGCCAGTAGTCATAGCCTAGACAGGGGTCCGCATTCCCCCTTCACCTTC. V and J are TRBV19 and TRBJ1-2; 8 bases are a match to TRBD1. Germline trimming cut 5 bases from V and 13 bases from J; bases unmatched to any gene: 24. Germline V lookup: CDR1 LNHDA, CDR2 SQIVND (reference sequence). This CDR3 is built from 17 residues. The variable domain in full, completed from reference TRBV19 and TRBJ1-2, reads DGGITQSPKYLFRKEGQNVTLSCEQNLNHDAMYWYRQDPGQGLRLIYYSQIVNDFQKGDIAEGYSVSREKKESFPLTVTSAQKNPTAFYLCASSHSLDRGPHSPFTFGSGTRLTVV.